A selection of T cell receptor beta chains follows, all from one sample in a study of T cells in Graves' hyperthyroidism and ophthalmopathy. TCRdb reprocessed the multiplex PCR reads with MiXCR, giving one entry per CDR3 protein. This table holds a few hundred thousand distinct CDR3 sequences, 19% found once. The specimen sequenced was blood. The receptors shown here come from a woman aged 18-29 years with Graves' hyperthyroidism. The CDR3 runs from the conserved cysteine through the conserved F or W. D genes are given only for firm matches. A clone size is listed for some rows: how often the clone was seen (once, few, many), or a class if it is expanded.

j_call v_call clone_size d_call cdr3_aa cdr3_nt
TRBJ1-2 TRBV12-3/TRBV12-4 many NA CASSPLRRATYGYTF TGTGCCAGCAGCCCGCTCAGGAGGGCGACCTATGGCTACACCTTC
TRBJ2-2 TRBV7-6 few NA CASRGLQGPGTGELFF TGTGCCAGCAGGGGGTTACAGGGCCCCGGCACCGGGGAGCTGTTTTTT
TRBJ1-3 TRBV24-1 many NA CATSDGSASGNTIYF TGTGCCACCAGTGATGGGTCAGCCTCTGGAAACACCATATATTTT
TRBJ2-7 TRBV5-1 few NA CASSRGVMDEQYF TGCGCCAGCAGCAGAGGGGTTATGGACGAGCAGTACTTC
TRBJ2-7 TRBV7-9 many TRBD1 CASGQGGDEQYF TGTGCCAGTGGACAGGGGGGCGACGAGCAGTACTTC
TRBJ2-2 TRBV28 few NA CASSLLQGITGELFF TGTGCCAGCAGTTTATTACAGGGAATCACCGGGGAGCTGTTTTTT
TRBJ1-2 TRBV5-6 many NA CASSPTYRDRANYGYTF TGTGCCAGCAGCCCAACTTACCGCGACAGAGCTAACTATGGCTACACCTTC
TRBJ1-1 TRBV6-1 many NA CASTLGNMNTEAFF TGTGCCAGCACCCTCGGTAACATGAACACTGAAGCTTTCTTT
TRBJ1-1 TRBV6-5 many NA CASSYSAENTEAFF TGTGCCAGCAGTTACTCGGCAGAAAACACTGAAGCTTTCTTT
TRBJ2-7 TRBV7-9 many NA CASSLGAVSSYEQYF TGTGCCAGCAGCTTAGGGGCAGTGAGCTCCTACGAGCAGTACTTC
TRBJ2-5 TRBV20-1 NA TRBD1 CSARTGDMETQYF TGCAGTGCCCGGACAGGGGATATGGAGACCCAGTACTTC
TRBJ1-1 TRBV12-3/TRBV12-4 many NA CASTRGIGTEAFF TGTGCCAGCACTCGAGGGATAGGCACTGAAGCTTTCTTT
TRBJ2-6 TRBV28 NA NA CASTFGSMGSSGANVLTF TGTGCCAGCACCTTCGGGTCGATGGGTAGCTCTGGGGCCAACGTCCTGACTTTC
TRBJ2-5 TRBV27 many TRBD1 CASRETGFGTQYF TGTGCCAGCAGGGAGACAGGGTTTGGGACCCAGTACTTC
TRBJ2-7 TRBV4-1 many NA CASRRTIGYEQYF TGCGCCAGCAGACGGACGATTGGCTACGAGCAGTACTTC
TRBJ2-7 TRBV6-1 many NA CASSTTDLVSSYEQYF TGTGCCAGCAGTACGACGGACCTCGTAAGCTCCTACGAGCAGTACTTC
TRBJ2-7 TRBV7-2 NA TRBD1 CASSFGGDRGHEQYF TGTGCCAGCAGCTTCGGGGGGGACAGGGGCCACGAGCAGTACTTC
TRBJ2-2 TRBV6-6 many NA CASSPLRGRGPNLNTGELFF TGTGCCAGCAGTCCCCTGAGGGGCAGGGGACCTAATTTGAACACCGGGGAGCTGTTTTTT
TRBJ2-5 TRBV28 NA NA CASYRAGRAGTQYF TGTGCCAGCTACCGGGCAGGGCGAGCGGGGACCCAGTACTTC
TRBJ1-5 TRBV27 many TRBD1 CASSRVGTGLQPQHF TGTGCCAGCAGTCGGGTAGGGACAGGGTTACAGCCCCAGCATTTT
TRBJ1-5 TRBV12-3/TRBV12-4 many NA CASSSRGGILNQPQHF TGTGCCAGCAGTTCCAGGGGTGGGATACTAAATCAGCCCCAGCATTTT
TRBJ2-2 TRBV20-1 many TRBD1 CSAHTGGWGTGELFF TGCAGTGCTCATACAGGGGGCTGGGGCACCGGGGAGCTGTTTTTT
TRBJ1-1 TRBV6-1 many NA CASRGGNTEAFF TGTGCCAGCAGGGGGGGGAACACTGAAGCTTTCTTT
TRBJ1-4 TRBV6-5 NA NA CASSYSTSATNEKLFF TGTGCCAGCAGTTACTCGACATCGGCAACTAATGAAAAACTGTTTTTT
TRBJ1-5 TRBV30 NA NA CAWSVLGLNQPQHF TGTGCCTGGAGTGTACTCGGTCTCAATCAGCCCCAGCATTTT
TRBJ1-1 TRBV12-3/TRBV12-4 many NA CASRTGTMNTEAFF TGTGCCAGCAGGACCGGGACAATGAACACTGAAGCTTTCTTT
TRBJ1-5 TRBV28 many TRBD1 CASSFTGEEWPQHF TGTGCCAGCAGTTTTACAGGGGAAGAATGGCCCCAGCATTTT
TRBJ2-5 TRBV12-3/TRBV12-4 many TRBD2 CASSLSGLALETQYF TGTGCCAGCAGTTTATCAGGACTAGCCCTAGAGACCCAGTACTTC
TRBJ1-1 TRBV30 many NA CAWSWDWGNTEAFF TGTGCCTGGAGTTGGGATTGGGGGAACACTGAAGCTTTCTTT
TRBJ1-3 TRBV6-1 many NA CASSPLGREGNTIYF TGTGCCAGCAGTCCCTTGGGCAGGGAGGGAAACACCATATATTTT
TRBJ1-1 TRBV28 medium-sized NA CASSLWVGAAEAFF TGTGCCAGCAGTTTATGGGTCGGGGCAGCTGAAGCTTTCTTT
TRBJ1-5 TRBV2 NA TRBD1 CASSTRGRDQPQHF TGTGCCAGCAGTACCAGGGGGCGCGACCAGCCCCAGCATTTT
TRBJ2-7 TRBV20-1 many TRBD1 CSARWSGTGPLSYEQYF TGCAGTGCTAGGTGGTCCGGGACAGGGCCCCTCTCCTACGAGCAGTACTTC
TRBJ1-2 TRBV20-1 many NA CSAFLGARGYTF TGCAGTGCCTTTCTAGGGGCGCGGGGCTACACCTTC
TRBJ1-5 TRBV28 NA NA CASSPRETEFNQPQHF TGTGCCAGCAGTCCCAGAGAGACAGAGTTCAATCAGCCCCAGCATTTT
TRBJ2-2 TRBV28 NA TRBD1 CASSLIWDRQNTGELFF TGTGCCAGCAGTTTAATTTGGGACAGGCAAAACACCGGGGAGCTGTTTTTT
TRBJ2-2 TRBV5-1 few NA CASAEGNTGELFF TGCGCCAGCGCGGAGGGGAACACCGGGGAGCTGTTTTTT
TRBJ2-5 TRBV6-1 NA TRBD1 CASSVDRDSQETQYF TGTGCCAGCAGTGTGGACAGGGATTCCCAAGAGACCCAGTACTTC
TRBJ2-7 TRBV6-1 many TRBD2 CASGNPGGGYEQYF TGTGCCAGCGGCAATCCGGGGGGAGGCTACGAGCAGTACTTC
TRBJ1-6 TRBV6-1 NA NA CASSEAWGADSPLHF TGTGCCAGCAGTGAAGCTTGGGGGGCTGATTCACCCCTCCACTTT
TRBJ1-1 TRBV7-2 many TRBD1 CASSWTTGANTEAFF TGTGCCAGCAGCTGGACAACAGGGGCGAACACTGAAGCTTTCTTT
TRBJ1-2 TRBV12-3/TRBV12-4 many NA CASSFRGSGYTF TGTGCCAGCAGTTTCCGGGGCTCTGGCTACACCTTC
TRBJ1-2 TRBV6-5 many NA CASSNGANYGYTF TGTGCCAGCAGTAACGGAGCTAACTATGGCTACACCTTC
TRBJ2-5 TRBV25-1 NA NA CASSGRVGETQYF TGTGCCAGCAGTGGAAGGGTCGGGGAGACCCAGTACTTC
TRBJ2-1 TRBV6-4 many TRBD2 CASSVNSGAGNEQFF TGTGCCAGCAGTGTAAATAGCGGGGCTGGGAATGAGCAGTTCTTC
TRBJ1-2 TRBV28 many TRBD1 CASRGLGQGNYGYTF TGTGCCAGCAGGGGGCTGGGACAGGGCAACTATGGCTACACCTTC
TRBJ2-2 TRBV3-1 NA NA CASSQVVGRIGNTGELFF TGTGCCAGCAGCCAAGTGGTGGGAAGGATTGGGAACACCGGGGAGCTGTTTTTT
TRBJ2-7 TRBV7-2 many NA CASSLGASAREQYF TGTGCCAGCAGCCTCGGGGCCTCGGCTCGGGAGCAGTACTTC
TRBJ2-5 TRBV6-4 few NA CASSETEQETQYF TGTGCCAGCAGTGAAACAGAACAAGAGACCCAGTACTTC
TRBJ2-5 TRBV9 many TRBD2 CASSSPGGGAPEETQYF TGTGCCAGCAGCTCCCCGGGCGGGGGAGCGCCGGAAGAGACCCAGTACTTC